The 25 T cell receptor beta chains reported below all come from one sample, sequenced in a study of vaccination and CD4 T cells after COVID-19. The time point here: late sampling 161 to 241 days after vaccination in three convalescent patients. TCRdb ran MiXCR on the PCR reads and lists one entry per CDR3 protein. The sample has 25,000 to 30,000 distinct CDR3 sequences; 50% to 65% are singletons. Source: CD4+ T cells from blood, taken about 7 months after SARS-CoV-2 vaccination. The receptors derive from a human donor who had recovered from COVID-19.

The sample holds one count of this clonotype. Written as DNA, the CDR3 is TGTGCCAGCAGTCTATTTCCACCACCCAGCATACAGGGAACCTACTACGAGCAGTACTTC. Translating it yields CASSLFPPPSIQGTYYEQYF. V is TRBV27 and J is TRBJ2-7, with TRBD1 as a possible D gene (6 bases). The length of the CDR3 is 20 residues. Trimming cost V 5 bases and J 3 bases, with 32 bases left between them. CDR1 is MNHEY, CDR2 SMNVEV, per germline (reference sequence).

The chain uses TRBV18 and TRBJ2-5; no clear D. Trimming took 5 bases from V and 3 from J, leaving 10 bases between them. CDR3 length: 13 residues. Germline V gene data show CDR1 as KGHSH and CDR2 as LQKENI. The CDR3 sequence is CASSFGQKETQYF. The CDR3 region has the DNA TGTGCCAGCTCATTTGGTCAGAAAGAGACCCAGTACTTC. The entire variable domain, with the rest obtained from reference TRBV18 and TRBJ2-5, is as follows: NAGVMQNPRHLVRRRGQEARLRCSPMKGHSHVYWYRQLPEEGLKFMVYLQKENIIDESGMPKERFSAEFPKEGPSILRIQQVVRGDSAAYFCASSFGQKETQYFGPGTRLLVL.

The rearrangement uses TRBV19 and TRBJ2-4; D might be TRBD1 or TRBD2, each matching 5 bases. This CDR3 region has 14 residues. The germline gives CDR1 LNHDA, CDR2 SQIVND (reference sequence). Trimming left V 5 bases short and J 7 bases short, with 15 bases between. The CDR3 region has the DNA TGTGCCAGTAGTCTCCGGGACCCTGGGAACATTCAGTACTTC. This codes for CASSLRDPGNIQYF.

The chain recombines TRBV28 with TRBJ2-6; TRBD1 might be the D (6 bases). Germline CDR1 MDHEN, CDR2 SYDVKM. V gave up 6 bases and J gave up 4 bases, with 13 bases separating them. This CDR3 region has 15 residues. CDR3 nucleotides: TGTGCCAGCAGGACACAGGGTAGCGGGGCCAACGTCCTGACTTTC. The encoded protein is CASRTQGSGANVLTF.

This clonotype was seen more than once but under ten times. The chain carries TRBV20-1 and TRBJ2-1; 7 bases fit TRBD1. CDR3 length equals 14 residues. From germline, CDR1 is DFQATT and CDR2 SNEGSKA (reference sequence). J lost 5 bases, V lost 6 bases, and 10 bases had no gene match. Here the CDR3 reads CSAIGKTGNNEQFF. Here the CDR3 DNA reads TGCAGTGCGATCGGTAAGACAGGGAACAATGAGCAGTTCTTC.

The genes are TRBV20-1 and TRBJ2-2; TRBD2 matches at 10 bases. J was trimmed by 3 bases and V by 3 bases; bases with no gene match: 7. Germline values: CDR1 DFQATT, CDR2 SNEGSKA (reference sequence). This CDR3 is 16 amino acids long. CDR3 in DNA: TGCAGTGCTAGTGCGAGCGGGAGGGCCCACACCGGGGAGCTGTTTTTT. Translation gives CSASASGRAHTGELFF.

The genes are TRBV6-4 and TRBJ2-1; possible D gene TRBD2, 5 bases. Deletions cut 0 bases from V and 0 bases from J, with 6 bases between. The CDR3 spans 15 residues. Germline V gene lookup returns CDR1 MRHNA and CDR2 SNTAGT. CDR3 bases: TGTGCCAGCAGTGACTCGGCGGGCTCCTACAATGAGCAGTTCTTC. Encoded protein: CASSDSAGSYNEQFF.

The chain combines TRBV28 with TRBJ2-2, with D tentatively TRBD1 (5 bases). Germline loops: CDR1 MDHEN, CDR2 SYDVKM. The V end was cut by 6 bases, the J end by 3 bases, with 17 bases between. The length of the CDR3 is 16 residues. Here the CDR3 DNA reads TGTGCCAGCAGCTATCCCGCAGGGTGGGACACCGGGGAGCTGTTTTTT. Protein sequence: CASSYPAGWDTGELFF.

This chain joins TRBV2 and TRBJ1-2, with D unresolved. Per the germline V gene, CDR1 is SNHLY and CDR2 is FYNNEI. V lost 0 bases to trimming and J lost 2 bases, with 10 bases between them. The CDR3 is 15 residues long. In DNA, the CDR3 is TGTGCCAGCAGTGAAGCCCGGACGGTAAACTATGGCTACACCTTC. The encoded protein is CASSEARTVNYGYTF.

The chain carries TRBV20-1 and TRBJ2-7; TRBD2 matches 7 bases. Trimming removed 6 bases from V and 1 base from J; junction bases left unmatched: 9. Germline-derived CDR1 and CDR2 are DFQATT and SNEGSKA (reference sequence). The CDR3 covers 14 residues. In nucleotides, the CDR3 is TGCAGTGCCCCTAGCGGACCTATATCCTACGAGCAGTACTTC. It specifies CSAPSGPISYEQYF.

This clonotype showed up just a few times. This sequence joins TRBV6-2 or TRBV6-3 and TRBJ1-2; D call uncertain. Trimming took 0 bases from V and 4 from J, leaving 12 bases between them. The CDR3 contains 15 residues. Germline V gene sequence: CDR1 MNHEY, CDR2 SVGEGT. CDR3 sequence reads: CASSYSPGWGYGYTF. The CDR3 bases are TGTGCCAGCAGTTACTCGCCCGGCTGGGGCTATGGCTACACCTTC.

In this sample, this clonotype turned up a few times. The rearrangement joins TRBV6-1 to TRBJ1-5; D unresolved. There are 11 residues in the CDR3. Deletions cut 7 bases from V and 4 bases from J, with 5 bases between. Germline V gene lookup returns CDR1 MNHNS and CDR2 SASEGT. The chain's CDR3 is CASTLNQPQHF. CDR3 DNA: TGTGCCAGCACCTTAAATCAGCCCCAGCATTTT.

J is TRBJ2-3 and V is TRBV27; D is unresolved. V lost 4 bases to trimming and J lost 2 bases, with 10 bases between them. The CDR3 is made up of 14 amino acids. Germline V gene data show CDR1 as MNHEY and CDR2 as SMNVEV (reference sequence). CDR3 sequence (DNA): TGTGCCAGCAGTTCGTACTCCTCCACAGATACGCAGTATTTT. It encodes CASSSYSSTDTQYF.

Relative to its sample, this clonotype is medium-sized. The CDR3 protein is CSARARDRDYAPDTQYF. The CDR3 DNA follows: TGCAGTGCTAGAGCCAGGGACCGGGACTATGCCCCAGATACGCAGTATTTT. V usage is TRBV20-1 and J usage is TRBJ2-3; 7 nucleotides agree with TRBD2. The CDR3 runs to 17 residues. CDR1 is DFQATT, CDR2 SNEGSKA, per germline (reference sequence). V gave up 1 base and J gave up 4 bases; unmatched junction bases: 14.

This chain uses TRBV27 with TRBJ2-3; D gene unclear. CDR1 and CDR2 from the germline V gene are MNHEY and SMNVEV (reference sequence). The CDR3 has 14 residues. Trimming left V 2 bases short and J 4 bases short, with 10 bases between. The CDR3: CASSLMSWPDTQYF. The CDR3 DNA follows: TGTGCCAGCAGTTTAATGAGTTGGCCAGATACGCAGTATTTT.

The genes are TRBV29-1 and TRBJ1-5; a possible D gene is TRBD1 (6 bases). Per germline, CDR1 SQVTM and CDR2 ANQGSEA. The CDR3 consists of 13 residues. V gave up 6 bases and J gave up 5 bases, with 14 bases separating them. CDR3 nucleotides: TGCAGCGTCTCACAGGGAGGGGATCAGCCCCAGCATTTT. As protein: CSVSQGGDQPQHF.

This clonotype was observed once. The chain uses TRBV10-1 and TRBJ1-1; D call uncertain. Germline V gene lookup returns CDR1 WNHNN and CDR2 SYGVQD (reference sequence). V shed 3 bases and J shed 2 bases, with 7 bases lying between them. CDR3 size: 13 residues. The CDR3, as DNA: TGCGCCAGCAGTGAAAGATTTAACACTGAAGCTTTCTTT. Amino acid sequence: CASSERFNTEAFF.

This chain connects TRBV6-2 or TRBV6-3 to TRBJ1-6; 7 bases are a match to TRBD1. Unmatched junction bases numbered 11, after V lost 9 bases and J lost 9 bases. Looked up from germline, CDR1 is MNHEY and CDR2 is SVGEGT. The CDR3 is made up of 14 amino acids. CDR3 coding DNA: TGTGCCAGATATCACACAGGGGTTGGTTCACCCCTCCACTTT. As protein: CARYHTGVGSPLHF.

This chain uses TRBV28 with TRBJ2-7; 11 nucleotides line up with TRBD2. Unmatched junction bases numbered 10, after V lost 6 bases and J lost 6 bases. Germline lookup yields CDR1 MDHEN and CDR2 SYDVKM. This CDR3 region has 15 residues. CDR3 loop: CASSLAGGFLFEQYF. CDR3 DNA sequence: TGTGCCAGCAGCCTAGCGGGAGGCTTCCTTTTCGAGCAGTACTTC. Full variable domain (missing parts from reference TRBV28 and TRBJ2-7): DVKVTQSSRYLVKRTGEKVFLECVQDMDHENMFWYRQDPGLGLRLIYFSYDVKMKEKGDIPEGYSVSREKKERFSLILESASTNQTSMYLCASSLAGGFLFEQYFGPGTRLTVT.

V and J are TRBV6-4 and TRBJ1-1; tentatively, D is TRBD1 (6 bases). V was cut by 9 bases and J by 0 bases, with 14 bases left in between. This CDR3 comprises 14 residues. From germline, CDR1 is MRHNA and CDR2 SNTAGT. CDR3 bases: TGTGCCAGGAAGCGGGGACAAATGAACACTGAAGCTTTCTTT. Protein: CARKRGQMNTEAFF.

V gene TRBV5-4 combines with J gene TRBJ2-7, with 10 nucleotides matching TRBD2. Trimming removed 2 bases from V and 5 bases from J; junction bases left unmatched: 13. Germline assignment: CDR1 SGHNT and CDR2 YYREEE (reference sequence). The length of the CDR3 is 17 residues. CDR3 residues: CASSFPPSASGRNEQYF. The CDR3 DNA reads as TGTGCCAGCAGCTTCCCACCTTCGGCTAGCGGGAGAAACGAGCAGTACTTC.

This clonotype was detected once. The chain carries TRBV6-1 and TRBJ2-3; D not certain. The CDR3 is 15 amino acids. CDR1 and CDR2 from the germline V gene are MNHNS and SASEGT. V was cut by 7 bases and J by 0 bases, with 14 bases left in between. The CDR3 DNA reads TGTGCCAGCACCGAAAGTGCCTTAAGCACAGATACGCAGTATTTT. Protein product: CASTESALSTDTQYF.

This chain links TRBV19 with TRBJ1-1; D possibly corresponds to TRBD1 (5 bases). This CDR3 comprises 13 residues. V lost 7 bases and J lost 4, with 13 bases in between. Per germline, CDR1 LNHDA and CDR2 SQIVND (reference sequence). CDR3 coding DNA: TGTGCCAGTATAAATACGAGGGGCACTGAAGCTTTCTTT. Translation: CASINTRGTEAFF.

The J gene is TRBJ1-5, the V gene TRBV7-9; a weak D match, TRBD1 (6 bases). CDR3 size: 14 residues. Germline V gives CDR1 SEHNR, CDR2 FQNEAQ (reference sequence). The V end was cut by 2 bases, the J end by 6 bases, with 11 bases between. The CDR3 DNA reads as TGTGCCAGCAGCTTATCAGGGGACGCTCAGCCCCAGCATTTT. Translated: CASSLSGDAQPQHF.

This clonotype was detected only a few times. This chain uses TRBV28 with TRBJ1-6; D gene uncertain. The V gene's germline CDR1 is MDHEN and CDR2 SYDVKM. V lost 1 base to trimming and J lost 6 bases, with 13 bases between them. The CDR3 contains 16 residues. CDR3: CASSLSPDIGNSPLHF. CDR3 DNA: TGTGCCAGCAGTTTATCGCCTGACATTGGTAATTCACCCCTCCACTTT.